This T cell receptor beta chain was observed in a study of human T cells and chemical hapten exposure. Study as a whole: TCR yields differed between samples (mainly from small differences in pooled library volume).

Study findings and constraints: No shift was seen in TCRs above 1 in 1000 frequency with DPC sensitization.

This clonotype was counted many times. The target antigen is unknown. Using its own MiXCR run on the RACE reads, TCRdb lists one record per CDR3 protein. In the table there are approximately 41,000 distinct CDR3 sequences, about 7.4% of which are singletons. Time point reported: pre-sensitization, week 0. Stated treatment: therapeutic diphenylcyclopropenone sensitization with weekly scalp DPC. Germline V gene data show CDR1 as DFQATT and CDR2 as SNEGSKA (reference sequence). Trimming removed 6 bases at V and 0 bases at J, with 6 bases between. This CDR3 is built from 12 residues. Source: whole blood, taken in connection with sensitization to the hapten diphenylcyclopropenone (DPC). J is TRBJ1-5 and V is TRBV20-1, with unresolved D. This receptor was obtained from a woman aged 45-59 years with alopecia areata. Some clones in this sample may be carry-over from other donors' samples. The CDR3 spells CSATTSNQPQHF. The DNA of the CDR3 is TGCAGTGCAACGACTAGCAATCAGCCCCAGCATTTT.